This TCR beta chain was identified in a study of cytomegalovirus exposure and HLA in healthy donors. Broader study findings: Prediction of most subjects' HLA-A and HLA-B alleles by TCR beta sequences was reportedly accurate. Upon later analysis, HLA-associated TCR beta chains proved more clonally expanded than other, equally common chains.

This CDR3 has 14 residues. V trimming: 10 bases; J trimming: 8 bases; junction bases outside the gene matches: 12. Germline lookup yields CDR1 LNHDA and CDR2 SQIVND (reference sequence). As concerns this clone: The antigen remains unidentified.

The PCR was carried out with 60 Vbeta primers and 13 Jbeta primers. As handled by the study authors: Tens of millions of unique TCR beta chains, roughly 11 million shared, were counted in a later analysis. TCRdb's table, derived via immunoSEQ multiplex PCR, lists solely in-frame clones and lacks some. V and J calls plus clone size are reproduced from that table; the DNA served to infer D and trimming. The data hold more than 90,000 clones, with around 74% observed a single time. The sample comprised PBMCs. V and J are TRBV19 and TRBJ2-1; the match to TRBD2 covers 9 bases. The source of this sequence is a woman aged 35 to 49 in good health and CMV-seronegative. The CDR3 DNA sequence: TGTGCCACATCCCGTGGTAGCGGGGGCTATGAGCAGTTCTTC. This gives the protein CATSRGSGGYEQFF.